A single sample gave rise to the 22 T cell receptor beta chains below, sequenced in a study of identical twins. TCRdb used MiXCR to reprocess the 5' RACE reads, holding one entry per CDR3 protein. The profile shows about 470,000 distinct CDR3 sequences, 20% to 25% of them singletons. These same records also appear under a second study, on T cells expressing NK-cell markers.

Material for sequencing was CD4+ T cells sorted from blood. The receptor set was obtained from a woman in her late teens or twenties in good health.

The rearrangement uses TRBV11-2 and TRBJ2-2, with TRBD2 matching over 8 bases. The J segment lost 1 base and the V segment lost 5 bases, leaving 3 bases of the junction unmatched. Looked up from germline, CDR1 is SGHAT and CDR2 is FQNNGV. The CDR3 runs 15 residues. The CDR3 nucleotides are TGTGCCAGCAGCGGACTAGCCGAGAACACCGGGGAGCTGTTTTTT. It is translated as CASSGLAENTGELFF.

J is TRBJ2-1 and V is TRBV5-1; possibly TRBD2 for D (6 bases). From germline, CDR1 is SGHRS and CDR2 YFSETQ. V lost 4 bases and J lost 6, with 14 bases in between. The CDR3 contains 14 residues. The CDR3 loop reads CASSRGNNFNEQFF. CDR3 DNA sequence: TGCGCCAGCAGCCGCGGGAACAATTTCAATGAGCAGTTCTTC.

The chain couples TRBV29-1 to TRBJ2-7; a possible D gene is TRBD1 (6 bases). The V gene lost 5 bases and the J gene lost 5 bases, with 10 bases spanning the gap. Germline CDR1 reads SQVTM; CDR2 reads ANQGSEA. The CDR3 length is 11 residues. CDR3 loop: CSVTRGDEQYF. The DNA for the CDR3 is TGCAGCGTTACCAGGGGTGACGAGCAGTACTTC.

CDR3 DNA sequence: TGTGCCAGCAGCCCCATCCCCGGGACTACACGGGGTGGGGAGCAGTTCTTC. Translated: CASSPIPGTTRGGEQFF. This chain links TRBV7-8 with TRBJ2-1, with 7 bases fitting TRBD2. Germline V gene sequence: CDR1 SGHVS, CDR2 FQNEAQ. After removal of 5 bases from V and 10 bases from J, the junction contained 20 bases not matched to a gene. This CDR3 comprises 17 residues.

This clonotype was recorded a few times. CDR3: CASTQGLRETQYF. CDR3 nucleotides: TGTGCCAGCACCCAAGGACTGCGAGAGACCCAGTACTTC. The chain combines TRBV5-6 with TRBJ2-5, with D perhaps TRBD2 (5 bases). V lost 6 bases and J lost 4, with 13 bases in between. This CDR3 has 13 amino acids. Germline V CDR1 and CDR2: SGHDT, YYEEEE. Filled out from reference TRBV5-6 and TRBJ2-5, the complete variable domain reads DAGVTQSPTHLIKTRGQQVTLRCSPKSGHDTVSWYQQALGQGPQFIFQYYEEEERQRGNFPDRFSGHQFPNYSSELNVNALLLGDSALYLCASTQGLRETQYFGPGTRLLVL.

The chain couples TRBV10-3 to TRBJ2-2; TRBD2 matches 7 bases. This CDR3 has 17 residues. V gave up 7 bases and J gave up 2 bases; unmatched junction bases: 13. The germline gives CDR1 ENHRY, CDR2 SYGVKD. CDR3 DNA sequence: TGTGCCATCAACCCTAGCGGCGAGGGTACAAACACCGGGGAGCTGTTTTTT. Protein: CAINPSGEGTNTGELFF.

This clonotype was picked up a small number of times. The CDR3: CASSYNRGNTEAFF. As DNA, the CDR3 is TGTGCCAGCAGCTACAACAGGGGAAACACTGAAGCTTTCTTT. This chain connects TRBV2 to TRBJ1-1; TRBD1 matches 7 bases. Germline V gene lookup returns CDR1 SNHLY and CDR2 FYNNEI. The junction had 6 bases not matched to a gene; V was cut back by 6 bases and J by 2 bases. The CDR3 spans 14 residues.

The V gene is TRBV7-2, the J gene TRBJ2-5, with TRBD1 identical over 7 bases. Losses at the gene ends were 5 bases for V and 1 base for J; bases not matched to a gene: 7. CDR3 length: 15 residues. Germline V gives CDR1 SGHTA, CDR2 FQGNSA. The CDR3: CASSRQTGPQETQYF. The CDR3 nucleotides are TGTGCCAGCAGCCGTCAGACAGGGCCCCAAGAGACCCAGTACTTC. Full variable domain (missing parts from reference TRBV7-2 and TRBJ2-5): GAGVSQSPSNKVTEKGKDVELRCDPISGHTALYWYRQSLGQGLEFLIYFQGNSAPDKSGLPSDRFSAERTGGSVSTLTIQRTQQEDSAVYLCASSRQTGPQETQYFGPGTRLLVL.

CDR3 in DNA: TGTGCCAGCTTTAGGTCCACGCTTGAGGAGCAGTTCTTC. Translating gives CASFRSTLEEQFF. This chain uses TRBV6-1 with TRBJ2-1, with D unclear. Trimming shortened V by 8 bases and J by 10 bases, and 18 bases separated the two germline ends. The length of the CDR3 is 13 residues. Looked up from germline, CDR1 is MNHNS and CDR2 is SASEGT.

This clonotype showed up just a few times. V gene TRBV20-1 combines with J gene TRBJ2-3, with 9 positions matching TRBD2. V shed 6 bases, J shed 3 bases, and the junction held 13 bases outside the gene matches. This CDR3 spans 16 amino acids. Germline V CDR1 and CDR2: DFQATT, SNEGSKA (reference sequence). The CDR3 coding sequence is TGCAGTGCCTGGGCCTTAGCGGGAGAATTTACAGATACGCAGTATTTT. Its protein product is CSAWALAGEFTDTQYF.

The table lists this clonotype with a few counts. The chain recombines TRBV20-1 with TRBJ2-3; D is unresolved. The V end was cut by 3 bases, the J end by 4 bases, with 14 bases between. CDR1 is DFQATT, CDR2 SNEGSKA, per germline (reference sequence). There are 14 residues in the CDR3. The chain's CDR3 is CSASLAATADTQYF. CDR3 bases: TGCAGTGCTAGTCTTGCTGCAACAGCAGATACGCAGTATTTT.

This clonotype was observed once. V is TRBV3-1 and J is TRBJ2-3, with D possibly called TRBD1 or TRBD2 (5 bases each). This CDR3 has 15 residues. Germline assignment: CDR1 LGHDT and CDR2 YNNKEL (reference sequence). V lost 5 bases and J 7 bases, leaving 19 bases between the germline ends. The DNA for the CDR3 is TGTGCCAGCAGCAAGATGGGAGCATGGACACATACGCAGTATTTT. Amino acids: CASSKMGAWTHTQYF.

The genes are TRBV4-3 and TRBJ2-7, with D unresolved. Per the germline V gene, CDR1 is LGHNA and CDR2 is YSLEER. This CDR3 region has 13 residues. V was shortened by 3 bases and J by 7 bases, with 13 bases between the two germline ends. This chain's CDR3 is CASSQKVSLEQYF. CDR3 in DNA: TGCGCCAGCAGCCAGAAGGTTAGTCTAGAGCAGTACTTC.

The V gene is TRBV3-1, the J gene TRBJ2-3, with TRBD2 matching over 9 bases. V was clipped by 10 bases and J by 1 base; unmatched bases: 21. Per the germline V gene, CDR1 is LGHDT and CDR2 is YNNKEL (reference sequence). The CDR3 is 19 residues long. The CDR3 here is CAISLRLAGVTRGTDTQYF. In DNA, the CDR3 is TGTGCCATCAGTTTACGATTAGCGGGGGTAACCCGGGGCACAGATACGCAGTATTTT.

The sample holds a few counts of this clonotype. The DNA of the CDR3 is TGCGCCAGCAGCTTGGGGTACACAAACACTGAAGCTTTCTTT. It encodes CASSLGYTNTEAFF. V usage is TRBV5-1 and J usage is TRBJ1-1; D is unclear. V lost 0 bases and J lost 2, with 8 bases in between. CDR3 length: 14 amino acids. Germline values: CDR1 SGHRS, CDR2 YFSETQ. The full variable domain, in which reference TRBV5-1 and TRBJ1-1 provide the parts outside the CDR3, is KAGVTQTPRYLIKTRGQQVTLSCSPISGHRSVSWYQQTPGQGLQFLFEYFSETQRNKGNFPGRFSGRQFSNSRSEMNVSTLELGDSALYLCASSLGYTNTEAFFGQGTRLTVV.

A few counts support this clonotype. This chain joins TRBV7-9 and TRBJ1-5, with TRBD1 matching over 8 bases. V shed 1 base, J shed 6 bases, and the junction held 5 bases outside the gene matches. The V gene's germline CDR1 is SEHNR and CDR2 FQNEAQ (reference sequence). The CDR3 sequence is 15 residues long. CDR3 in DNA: TGTGCCAGCAGCTTAGGGACAGGGTATGGTCAGCCCCAGCATTTT. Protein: CASSLGTGYGQPQHF.

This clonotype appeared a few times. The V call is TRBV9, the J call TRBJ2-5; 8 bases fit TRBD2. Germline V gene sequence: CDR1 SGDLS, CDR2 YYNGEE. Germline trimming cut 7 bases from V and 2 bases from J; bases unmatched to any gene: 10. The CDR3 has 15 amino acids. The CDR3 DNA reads TGTGCCAGCGCTAGTCACACTAGCGGACAAGAGACCCAGTACTTC. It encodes CASASHTSGQETQYF.

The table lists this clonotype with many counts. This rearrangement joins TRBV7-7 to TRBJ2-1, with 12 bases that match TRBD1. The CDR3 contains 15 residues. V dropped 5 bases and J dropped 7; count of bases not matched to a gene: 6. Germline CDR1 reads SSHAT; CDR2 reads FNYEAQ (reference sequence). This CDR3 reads CASSPGTGGWNEQFF. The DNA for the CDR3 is TGTGCCAGCAGCCCCGGGACAGGGGGCTGGAATGAGCAGTTCTTC.

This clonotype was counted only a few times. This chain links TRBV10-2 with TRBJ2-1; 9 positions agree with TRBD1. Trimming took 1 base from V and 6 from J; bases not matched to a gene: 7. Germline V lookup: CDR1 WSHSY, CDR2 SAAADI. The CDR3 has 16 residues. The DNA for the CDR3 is TGCGCCAGCAGTGAGTGGGGACAGGGTGGTCTCAATGAGCAGTTCTTC. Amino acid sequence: CASSEWGQGGLNEQFF.

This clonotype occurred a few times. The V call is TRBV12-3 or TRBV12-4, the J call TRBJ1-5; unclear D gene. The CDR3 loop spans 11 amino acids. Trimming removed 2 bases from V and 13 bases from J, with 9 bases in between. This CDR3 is CASSLRQEQHF. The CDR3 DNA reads TGTGCCAGCAGTTTAAGGCAGGAGCAGCATTTT.

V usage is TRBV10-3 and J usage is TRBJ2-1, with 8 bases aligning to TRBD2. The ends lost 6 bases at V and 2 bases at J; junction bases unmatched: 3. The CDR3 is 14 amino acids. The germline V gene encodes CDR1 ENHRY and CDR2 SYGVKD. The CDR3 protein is CAIRAGETYNEQFF. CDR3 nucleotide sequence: TGTGCCATCAGAGCGGGGGAAACCTACAATGAGCAGTTCTTC.

Here the CDR3 DNA reads TGTGCCAGCAGCTTATATTCGGTCGAGAACACTGAAGCTTTCTTT. Its protein product is CASSLYSVENTEAFF. This rearrangement joins TRBV7-3 to TRBJ1-1; D unclear. This CDR3 contains 15 residues. Trimming removed 2 bases at V and 1 base at J, with 11 bases between. CDR1 SGHTA and CDR2 FQGTGA come from the germline V gene.